This T cell receptor beta chain was observed in a study of T-cell reconstitution after alpha-beta-depleted transplantation in children. The germline gives CDR1 ENHRY, CDR2 SYGVKD. The CDR3 length is 14 residues. The V end lost 10 bases, the J end lost 0 bases, and 13 bases lay between the germline ends. This clonotype was detected ten times or more. Its specificity is unknown. Preparation of the TCRbeta library was carried out with unique molecular identifiers. TCRdb reprocessed the PCR reads via MiXCR and lists one record per CDR3 protein. The top ten clones hold roughly 0.84% of a sample with under 850,000 distinct CDR3 sequences, 10% to 15% of them seen once. Study conclusions and caveats: Several hundred expanded graft clones reportedly were the source of alpha-beta T cells about two months after transplant. Some patients' high day-60 TCRbeta diversity was traced to surviving recipient T cells and thymic progenitors. It was newly produced T cells that mostly accounted for T-cell counts and diversity one year after transplant.

The sequencing used PBMCs, collected before TCRalphabeta/CD19-depleted stem cell transplant. The chain couples TRBV10-3 to TRBJ1-5, with D maybe TRBD1 (6 bases). The clonotype comes from a girl aged 2-10 years with congenital amegakaryocytic thrombocytopenia, due to receive a stem cell transplant. This CDR3 reads CATEDSYSNQPQHF. The CDR3 DNA reads as TGTGCCACCGAGGACAGTTATAGCAATCAGCCCCAGCATTTT.